The present T cell receptor beta chain was sequenced within a study of beta chain features in type 1 diabetes. Findings and limits, study-wide: Shorter TCRB CDR3s, moderately but significantly so, were found in Type 1 diabetes patients in all four CD4+ subsets.

This CDR3 has 14 residues. V was pared by 7 bases and J by 7 bases, with 6 bases of the junction left unmatched. CDR1 is SNHLY and CDR2 is FYNNEI in the germline V gene. Concerning this clone: Antigen: not known.

The isolated RNA, all of it, was reverse transcribed, so expressed TCRB transcripts were what got sequenced. Sequencing used immunoSEQ multiplex PCR; TCRdb keeps in-frame clones, though not all of them. The profile shows under 300,000 clones, roughly 25% of them singletons. The sample consisted of naive CD4+ T cells from blood. The sequence was obtained from a woman in her 30s with type 1 diabetes. The gene calls are TRBV2 and TRBJ2-7, with TRBD2 matching over 14 bases. In DNA form, the CDR3 reads TGTGCCAGCATGGGACTAGCGGGAGCTGTTGAGCAGTACTTC. This codes for CASMGLAGAVEQYF.